This TCR beta chain was obtained from a study of blood T cell repertoires in COVID-19. The CDR3 extends over 15 amino acids. V dropped 0 bases and J dropped 6; count of bases not matched to a gene: 5. Germline loops: CDR1 SGHRS, CDR2 YFSETQ. Clones were sequenced by immunoSEQ multiplex PCR, and TCRdb holds only the in-frame ones, with some missing. The data contain about 71,000 clones, about four fifths of them singletons. This receptor was identified in a woman aged 80 or over with active or convalescent COVID-19. The V call is TRBV5-1, the J call TRBJ1-4; 7 positions agree with TRBD1. The specimen sequenced was peripheral blood. The CDR3 sequence: CASSLGQGGDEKLFF. The CDR3 region has the DNA TGCGCCAGCAGCTTGGGGCAGGGGGGCGATGAAAAACTGTTTTTT.